These 26 T cell receptor beta chains came from one sample sequenced in a study of T cell responses to AZD1222 COVID-19 vaccine. The table came from immunoSEQ multiplex PCR; TCRdb's copy has only in-frame clones and leaves some out. The table shows about 110,000 clones, with 86% occurring only once. The input for sequencing was peripheral blood, taken on day 0 of AZD1222 vaccination. These receptor sequences come from an adult in good health.

This rearrangement joins TRBV7-8 to TRBJ2-2, with D maybe TRBD2 (6 bases). Germline V gene data show CDR1 as SGHVS and CDR2 as FQNEAQ. V was cut by 5 bases and J by 0 bases, with 16 bases left in between. CDR3 length equals 17 residues. The CDR3 loop is CASSKASGVSNTGELFF. Written as DNA, the CDR3 is TGTGCCAGCAGCAAAGCATCGGGGGTGTCGAACACCGGGGAGCTGTTTTTT.

V and J are TRBV30 and TRBJ2-1; TRBD2 might be the D (6 bases). Germline V gene sequence: CDR1 GTSNPN, CDR2 SVGIG (reference sequence). The CDR3 runs 11 residues. Trimming removed 7 bases at V and 6 bases at J, with 10 bases between. The CDR3 nucleotides read TGTGCCTCAACTAGCTTCAATGAGCAGTTCTTC. Its translation: CASTSFNEQFF.

The table lists this clone with a count of one. The chain couples TRBV27 to TRBJ2-1; maybe TRBD2 (5 bases). The V gene lost 2 bases and the J gene lost 9 bases, with 14 bases spanning the gap. The CDR3 extends over 14 amino acids. CDR1 MNHEY and CDR2 SMNVEV come from the germline V gene (reference sequence). As DNA, the CDR3 is TGTGCCAGCAGTTTAAATCGGGGTCACGGTGAGCAGTTCTTC. Translation: CASSLNRGHGEQFF.

The chain joins TRBV14 to TRBJ2-4; D ambiguous. Germline V CDR1 and CDR2: SGHDN, FVKESK. V was pared by 1 base and J by 1 base, with 8 bases between. The CDR3 has 15 residues. The CDR3 nucleotides read TGTGCCAGCAGCCAAGGGTTTTGGGCCAAAAACATTCAGTACTTC. Translation: CASSQGFWAKNIQYF. Full variable domain (outside the CDR3, taken from reference TRBV14 and TRBJ2-4): EAGVTQFPSHSVIEKGQTVTLRCDPISGHDNLYWYRRVMGKEIKFLLHFVKESKQDESGMPNNRFLAERTGGTYSTLKVQPAELEDSGVYFCASSQGFWAKNIQYFGAGTRLSVL.

This chain connects TRBV7-2 to TRBJ2-1, with D unresolved. CDR1 and CDR2 (germline): SGHTA, FQGNSA. V lost 1 base to trimming and J lost 8 bases, with 9 bases between them. The CDR3 consists of 13 residues. CDR3 nucleotide sequence: TGTGCCAGCAGCTTAGAACGTGTCGATGAGCAGTTCTTC. Translating gives CASSLERVDEQFF.

The V call is TRBV7-2, the J call TRBJ1-1; D possibly corresponds to TRBD1 (5 bases). With 6 bases removed from V and 7 bases from J, the gap between germline ends came to 15 bases. The germline V gene has CDR1 SGHTA and CDR2 FQGNSA. The CDR3 consists of 13 residues. The CDR3 coding sequence is TGTGCCAGCAGTTCTCGCAGGGACGGTGAAGCTTTCTTT. Translating gives CASSSRRDGEAFF.

The genes are TRBV30 and TRBJ1-4, with 9 bases aligning to TRBD1. The CDR3 runs to 16 residues. V lost 0 bases and J lost 5; bases outside the gene matches: 7. The germline CDR1 and CDR2 sequences are GTSNPN and SVGIG (reference sequence). The CDR3 DNA reads TGTGCCTGGAGTGTACGGGCCGGGACAGGGAATGAAAAACTGTTTTTT. Its translation: CAWSVRAGTGNEKLFF.

The chain recombines TRBV14 with TRBJ2-3; no definite D call. Germline-derived CDR1 and CDR2 are SGHDN and FVKESK. This CDR3 contains 17 residues. The V end was cut by 4 bases, the J end by 0 bases, with 17 bases between. The CDR3: CASSPPPESSSTDTQYF. The CDR3 DNA reads TGTGCCAGCAGCCCCCCGCCCGAGTCATCAAGCACAGATACGCAGTATTTT. Supplemented by reference TRBV14 and TRBJ2-3, the full variable domain reads EAGVTQFPSHSVIEKGQTVTLRCDPISGHDNLYWYRRVMGKEIKFLLHFVKESKQDESGMPNNRFLAERTGGTYSTLKVQPAELEDSGVYFCASSPPPESSSTDTQYFGPGTRLTVL.

The chain joins TRBV19 to TRBJ1-1; 9 bases map to TRBD1. Germline V gene sequence: CDR1 LNHDA, CDR2 SQIVND (reference sequence). The CDR3 totals 13 residues. J was trimmed by 10 bases and V by 5 bases; bases with no gene match: 8. This CDR3 reads CASSAGTGYGAFF. CDR3 sequence (DNA): TGTGCCAGTAGTGCCGGGACAGGGTATGGAGCTTTCTTT.

The chain recombines TRBV7-2 with TRBJ2-2; D remains ambiguous. The CDR3 loop spans 15 amino acids. The germline V gene encodes CDR1 SGHTA and CDR2 FQGNSA. V lost 1 base and J lost 0, with 6 bases in between. The CDR3 region is CASSLGPTNTGELFF. As DNA, the CDR3 is TGTGCCAGCAGCTTAGGGCCCACGAACACCGGGGAGCTGTTTTTT.

The chain couples TRBV20-1 to TRBJ1-5; D is undetermined. CDR1 and CDR2 from the germline V gene are DFQATT and SNEGSKA (reference sequence). CDR3 length equals 14 residues. Deletions cut 3 bases from V and 2 bases from J, with 11 bases between. Here the CDR3 reads CSASGVGGNQPQHF. In nucleotides, the CDR3 is TGCAGTGCTAGTGGCGTGGGAGGCAATCAGCCCCAGCATTTT.

The gene calls are TRBV2 and TRBJ2-5; 8 bases map to TRBD2. CDR1 is SNHLY, CDR2 FYNNEI, per germline. CDR3 size: 15 residues. V lost 4 bases and J lost 5; bases outside the gene matches: 9. DNA of the CDR3: TGTGCCAGCAGTGGGAACGGGGGGGCCCTTGAGACCCAGTACTTC. Protein product: CASSGNGGALETQYF. The full variable domain, rest sourced from reference TRBV2 and TRBJ2-5, is EPEVTQTPSHQVTQMGQEVILRCVPISNHLYFYWYRQILGQKVEFLVSFYNNEISEKSEIFDDQFSVERPDGSNFTLKIRSTKLEDSAMYFCASSGNGGALETQYFGPGTRLLVL.

DNA for the CDR3: TGTGCCAGCAGTTTAACCAAGGGGTTTGAAAAACTGTTTTTT. Its translation: CASSLTKGFEKLFF. This chain links TRBV28 with TRBJ1-4; D may be TRBD1 (5 bases). V gave up 2 bases and J gave up 7 bases, with 11 bases separating them. Germline V gives CDR1 MDHEN, CDR2 SYDVKM. The CDR3 covers 14 residues.

V gene TRBV6-5 combines with J gene TRBJ2-1; D uncertain. CDR3 length: 11 amino acids. Germline values: CDR1 MNHEY, CDR2 SVGAGI. Trimming shortened V by 5 bases and J by 11 bases, and 10 bases separated the two germline ends. As DNA, the CDR3 is TGTGCCAGCAGTAGGGATACTAAGCAGTTCTTC. It yields the protein CASSRDTKQFF.

V is TRBV6-4 and J is TRBJ1-1; no definite D call. Germline CDR1 MRHNA, CDR2 SNTAGT. Deletions cut 6 bases from V and 1 base from J, with 15 bases between. The CDR3 length is 15 residues. CDR3 loop: CASRAFEGQNTEAFF. The CDR3 DNA follows: TGTGCCAGCAGAGCCTTTGAGGGCCAGAACACTGAAGCTTTCTTT.

The chain carries TRBV5-1 and TRBJ2-1; 10 positions match TRBD1. Germline-derived CDR1 and CDR2 are SGHRS and YFSETQ. Germline trimming cut 4 bases from V and 10 bases from J; bases unmatched to any gene: 8. The CDR3 covers 14 residues. CDR3 sequence: CASSTGTGVSEQFF. The CDR3 DNA is TGCGCCAGCAGCACCGGGACAGGGGTTTCCGAGCAGTTCTTC.

The V and J genes are TRBV6-5 and TRBJ2-7; D possibly corresponds to TRBD2 (5 bases). Trimming left V 8 bases short and J 3 bases short, with 8 bases between. CDR1 is MNHEY, CDR2 SVGAGI, per germline. The CDR3 totals 11 residues. The CDR3 loop reads CASLDFYEQYF. In nucleotides, the CDR3 is TGTGCCAGCCTGGACTTCTACGAGCAGTACTTC.

This chain joins TRBV9 and TRBJ2-7; D is perhaps TRBD1 or TRBD2 (5 bases each). Germline values: CDR1 SGDLS, CDR2 YYNGEE. This CDR3 is 16 amino acids long. The V end lost 0 bases, the J end lost 2 bases, and 15 bases lay between the germline ends. The DNA for the CDR3 is TGTGCCAGCAGCGTAGCCGGGGACGGTATGACCTACGAGCAGTACTTC. It specifies CASSVAGDGMTYEQYF.

V is TRBV5-4 and J is TRBJ1-6; a possible D gene is TRBD1 (6 bases). CDR3 size: 15 residues. V lost 4 bases and J 9 bases, leaving 17 bases between the germline ends. Germline V CDR1 and CDR2: SGHNT, YYREEE (reference sequence). The CDR3 sequence: CASSTRGGGSSPLHF. CDR3 DNA sequence: TGTGCCAGCAGCACAAGGGGGGGCGGTAGTTCACCCCTCCACTTT.

The chain is built from TRBV19 and TRBJ2-5; D may correspond to TRBD1 or TRBD2 (5 bases each). Germline-derived CDR1 and CDR2 are LNHDA and SQIVND (reference sequence). The CDR3 runs to 14 residues. V was shortened by 1 base and J by 0 bases, with 6 bases between the two germline ends. In DNA form, the CDR3 reads TGTGCCAGTAGTATAGGGGGGAACCAAGAGACCCAGTACTTC. Protein: CASSIGGNQETQYF. Variable domain in full (rest from reference TRBV19 and TRBJ2-5): DGGITQSPKYLFRKEGQNVTLSCEQNLNHDAMYWYRQDPGQGLRLIYYSQIVNDFQKGDIAEGYSVSREKKESFPLTVTSAQKNPTAFYLCASSIGGNQETQYFGPGTRLLVL.

V usage is TRBV12-3 or TRBV12-4 and J usage is TRBJ1-2; D remains ambiguous. The CDR3 totals 13 residues. V was cut by 2 bases and J by 6 bases, with 10 bases left in between. The CDR3 coding sequence is TGTGCCAGCAGTTTAAGGCCCTTCGATGGCTACACCTTC. Protein product: CASSLRPFDGYTF.

J is TRBJ2-1 and V is TRBV4-1; 10 positions agree with TRBD1. CDR3 size: 15 residues. The ends lost 6 bases at V and 6 bases at J; junction bases unmatched: 8. In germline, CDR1 is MGHRA, CDR2 YSYEKL. Here the CDR3 reads CASRDTRDRGNEQFF. The CDR3 bases are TGCGCCAGCAGGGACACCCGGGACAGGGGCAATGAGCAGTTCTTC.

The genes are TRBV6-5 and TRBJ2-3; D is unclear. Germline V gene data show CDR1 as MNHEY and CDR2 as SVGAGI. V lost 6 bases and J lost 5, with 12 bases in between. This CDR3 comprises 13 residues. The CDR3 nucleotides read TGTGCCAGCAGCCCCTTAGTGGGAGATACGCAGTATTTT. Amino acid sequence: CASSPLVGDTQYF.

This sequence joins TRBV6-5 and TRBJ2-2; TRBD1 matches 11 bases. Germline loops: CDR1 MNHEY, CDR2 SVGAGI. J was trimmed by 5 bases and V by 1 base; bases with no gene match: 3. This CDR3 has 16 residues. CDR3 nucleotides: TGTGCCAGCAGTTACTTGGACAGGGGGCTTACCGGGGAGCTGTTTTTT. This translates into CASSYLDRGLTGELFF.

This rearrangement joins TRBV6-1 to TRBJ1-5, with 9 bases lining up with TRBD1. CDR1 and CDR2 from the germline V gene are MNHNS and SASEGT. With V trimmed by 2 bases and J by 5 bases, 7 bases remained unmatched. The CDR3 has 16 amino acids. This CDR3 reads CASSETGQGRDQPQHF. The CDR3 DNA reads as TGTGCCAGCAGTGAAACGGGACAGGGTAGGGATCAGCCCCAGCATTTT.

This clone has just a few counts. V usage is TRBV5-8 and J usage is TRBJ1-2; D is unresolved. The CDR3 is 13 amino acids. Germline loops: CDR1 SGHTS, CDR2 YDEGEE. V was pared by 4 bases and J by 6 bases, with 13 bases between. The CDR3 region has the DNA TGTGCCAGCAGCCTCTCGACAAAAGATGGCTACACCTTC. Protein product: CASSLSTKDGYTF.